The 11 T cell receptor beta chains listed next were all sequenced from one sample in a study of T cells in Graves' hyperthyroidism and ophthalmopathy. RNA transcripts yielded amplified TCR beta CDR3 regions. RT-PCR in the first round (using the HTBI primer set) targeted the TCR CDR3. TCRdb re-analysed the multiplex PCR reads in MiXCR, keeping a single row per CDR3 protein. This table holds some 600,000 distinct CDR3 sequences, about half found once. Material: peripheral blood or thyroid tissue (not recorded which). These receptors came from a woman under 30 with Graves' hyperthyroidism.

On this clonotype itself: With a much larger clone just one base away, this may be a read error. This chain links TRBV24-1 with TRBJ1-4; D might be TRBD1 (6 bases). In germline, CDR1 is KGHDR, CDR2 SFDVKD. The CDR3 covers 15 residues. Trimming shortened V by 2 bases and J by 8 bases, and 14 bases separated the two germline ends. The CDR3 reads CATSDSRGSEEKLFF. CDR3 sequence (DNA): TGTGCCACCAGTGATTCCAGGGGCTCGGAAGAAAAACTGTTTTTT.

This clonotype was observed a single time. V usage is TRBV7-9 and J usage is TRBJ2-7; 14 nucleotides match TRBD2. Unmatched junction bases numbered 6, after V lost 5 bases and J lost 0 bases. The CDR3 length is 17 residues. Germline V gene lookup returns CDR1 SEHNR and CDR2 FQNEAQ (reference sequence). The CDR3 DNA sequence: TGTGCCAGCAGCCCCAGGACTAGCGGGAGGTACTCCTACGAGCAGTACTTC. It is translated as CASSPRTSGRYSYEQYF. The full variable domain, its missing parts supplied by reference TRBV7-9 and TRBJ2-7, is DTGVSQNPRHKITKRGQNVTFRCDPISEHNRLYWYRQTLGQGPEFLTYFQNEAQLEKSRLLSDRFSAERPKGSFSTLEIQRTEQGDSAMYLCASSPRTSGRYSYEQYFGPGTRLTVT.

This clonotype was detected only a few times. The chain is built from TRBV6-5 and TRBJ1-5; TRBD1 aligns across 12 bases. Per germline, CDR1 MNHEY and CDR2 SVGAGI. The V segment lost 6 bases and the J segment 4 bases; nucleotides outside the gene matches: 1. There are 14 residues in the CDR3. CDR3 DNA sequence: TGTGCCAGCAGGGGACAGGGGGCAAATCAGCCCCAGCATTTT. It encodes CASRGQGANQPQHF.

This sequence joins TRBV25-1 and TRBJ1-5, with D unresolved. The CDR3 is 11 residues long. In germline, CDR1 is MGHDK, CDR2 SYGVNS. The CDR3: CAGGRSQPQHF. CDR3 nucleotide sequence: TGTGCGGGTGGCAGGAGTCAGCCCCAGCATTTT.

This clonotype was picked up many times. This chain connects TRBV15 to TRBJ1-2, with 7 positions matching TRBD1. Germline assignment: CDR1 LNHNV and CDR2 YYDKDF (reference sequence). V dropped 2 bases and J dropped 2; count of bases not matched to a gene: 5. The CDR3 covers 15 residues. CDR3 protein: CATSRYRGSNYGYTF. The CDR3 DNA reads TGTGCCACCAGCAGATACAGGGGTTCAAACTATGGCTACACCTTC.

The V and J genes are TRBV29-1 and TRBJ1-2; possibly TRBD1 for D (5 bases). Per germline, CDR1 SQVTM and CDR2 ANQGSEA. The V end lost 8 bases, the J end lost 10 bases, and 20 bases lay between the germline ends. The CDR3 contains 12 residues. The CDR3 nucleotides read TGCAGCTTGGACGGGACCGTTACTGACTACACCTTC. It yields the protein CSLDGTVTDYTF.

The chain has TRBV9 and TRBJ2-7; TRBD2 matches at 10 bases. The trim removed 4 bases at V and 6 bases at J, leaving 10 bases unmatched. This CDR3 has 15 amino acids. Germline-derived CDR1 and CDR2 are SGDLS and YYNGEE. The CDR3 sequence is CASSQTLAGFGEQYF. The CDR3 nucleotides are TGTGCCAGCAGCCAAACACTAGCGGGATTTGGCGAGCAGTACTTC.

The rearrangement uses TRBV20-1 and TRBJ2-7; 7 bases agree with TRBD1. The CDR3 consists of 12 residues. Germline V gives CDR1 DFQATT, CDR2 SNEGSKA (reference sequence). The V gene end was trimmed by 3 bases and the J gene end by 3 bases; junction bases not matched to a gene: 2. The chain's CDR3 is CSASDRVYEQYF. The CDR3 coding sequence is TGCAGTGCTAGTGACAGGGTCTACGAGCAGTACTTC.

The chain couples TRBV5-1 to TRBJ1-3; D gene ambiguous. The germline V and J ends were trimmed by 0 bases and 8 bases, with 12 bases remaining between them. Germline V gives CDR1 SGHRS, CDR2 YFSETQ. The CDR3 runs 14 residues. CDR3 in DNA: TGCGCCAGCAGCTTGGGGCACGGACGTGACACCATATATTTT. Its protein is CASSLGHGRDTIYF.

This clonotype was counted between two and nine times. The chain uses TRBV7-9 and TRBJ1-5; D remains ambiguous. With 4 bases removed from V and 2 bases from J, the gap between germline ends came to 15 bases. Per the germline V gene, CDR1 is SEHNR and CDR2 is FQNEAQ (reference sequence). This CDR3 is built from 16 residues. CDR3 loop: CASSSRGGRGNQPQHF. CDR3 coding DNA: TGTGCCAGCAGCTCAAGAGGAGGCCGCGGCAATCAGCCCCAGCATTTT.

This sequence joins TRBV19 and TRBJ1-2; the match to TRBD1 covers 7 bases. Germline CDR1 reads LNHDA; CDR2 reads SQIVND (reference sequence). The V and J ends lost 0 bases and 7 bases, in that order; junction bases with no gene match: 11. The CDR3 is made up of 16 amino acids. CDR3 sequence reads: CASSIEAGQFHRGYTF. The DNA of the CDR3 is TGTGCCAGTAGTATAGAGGCGGGACAGTTTCACCGTGGCTACACCTTC.